This T cell receptor (delta chain) was sequenced during a study of gamma-delta chains in newborns, infants, children. Per germline, CDR1 NSMFDY and CDR2 ISSIKDK. V trimming: 3 bases; J trimming: 3 bases; junction bases outside the gene matches: 36. CDR3 length: 24 amino acids. TCRdb re-called clones from the reads using CATT. The sample consists of approximately 8,000 delta-chain clones, 1.6% of them appearing once. The sample holds a few counts of this clone. This may come from a read error, since a much larger clone is one base off. Distinct nucleotide sequences in the sample also encode this CDR3. The clonotype originates from a child who was a newborn, infant or young child, either healthy, febrile or measles-vaccinated (not recorded which). Sequencing input: blood. The chain recombines TRAV29/DV5 with TRDJ1; 9 positions match TRDD3. CDR3 sequence: CAAKKGSDDRRFLLEWGIADKLIF. The CDR3 nucleotides read TGTGCAGCAAAGAAGGGGAGTGACGATCGTCGGTTCCTACTTGAGTGGGGGATAGCCGATAAACTCATCTTT.